The 10 T cell receptor beta chains listed next were all sequenced from one sample in a study of T cell responses to AZD1222 COVID-19 vaccine. The protocol was immunoSEQ multiplex PCR, while the TCRdb copy is restricted to in-frame clones and leaves out a portion. The sample records 90,000 to 100,000 clones, 85% to 90% being singletons. Specimen: peripheral blood, collected on day 0 of AZD1222 vaccination. The receptors come from an adult in good health.

This sequence joins TRBV19 and TRBJ1-1; tentative D call: TRBD1 (6 bases). The V and J ends lost 8 bases and 1 base respectively, with 11 bases between them. Germline V CDR1 and CDR2: LNHDA, SQIVND (reference sequence). The CDR3 is made up of 13 amino acids. The CDR3 protein is CASARTENTEAFF. The CDR3 DNA reads TGTGCCAGTGCCCGGACAGAGAACACTGAAGCTTTCTTT.

This clone has only one observation. The rearrangement joins TRBV5-5 to TRBJ1-1; unclear D gene. The V end lost 5 bases, the J end lost 1 base, and 6 bases lay between the germline ends. CDR3 length: 12 residues. Per germline, CDR1 SGHKS and CDR2 YYEKEE (reference sequence). The CDR3 is CASRSENTEAFF. CDR3 coding DNA: TGTGCCAGCAGGAGCGAGAACACTGAAGCTTTCTTT.

The J gene is TRBJ2-7, the V gene TRBV6-5; 8 bases agree with TRBD1. Per the germline V gene, CDR1 is MNHEY and CDR2 is SVGAGI. The CDR3 spans 14 residues. With V trimmed by 7 bases and J by 6 bases, 11 bases remained unmatched. The CDR3 DNA sequence: TGTGCCAGCACCACAGGGGGACAACGAGGCGAGCAGTACTTC. Protein: CASTTGGQRGEQYF.

This sequence joins TRBV27 and TRBJ2-1, with TRBD2 matching 8 bases. CDR1 and CDR2 (germline): MNHEY, SMNVEV (reference sequence). Germline trimming cut 6 bases from V and 12 bases from J; bases unmatched to any gene: 10. The CDR3 contains 13 residues. The CDR3: CASSPGGALGQFF. The CDR3 DNA follows: TGTGCCAGCAGCCCCGGGGGGGCCCTGGGGCAGTTCTTC.

This rearrangement joins TRBV29-1 to TRBJ1-2; the D gene is possibly TRBD1 (5 bases). CDR1 is SQVTM, CDR2 ANQGSEA, per germline. This CDR3 comprises 12 residues. The ends were cut back, 8 bases at V and 8 bases at J, with 18 bases in the middle. The CDR3 is CSTTIGAGGYTF. The CDR3 DNA is TGCAGCACCACGATCGGGGCGGGCGGCTACACCTTC.

The chain recombines TRBV5-8 with TRBJ2-3, with TRBD2 identical over 9 bases. J was trimmed by 6 bases and V by 0 bases; bases with no gene match: 8. Germline V gives CDR1 SGHTS, CDR2 YDEGEE. The CDR3 runs 16 residues. The CDR3 protein is CASSLGSLAGTDTQYF. In DNA, the CDR3 is TGTGCCAGCAGCTTGGGGTCTCTAGCGGGGACGGATACGCAGTATTTT. Variable domain in full (rest from reference TRBV5-8 and TRBJ2-3): EAGVTQSPTHLIKTRGQQATLRCSPISGHTSVYWYQQALGLGLQFLLWYDEGEERNRGNFPPRFSGRQFPNYSSELNVNALELEDSALYLCASSLGSLAGTDTQYFGPGTRLTVL.

The rearrangement joins TRBV10-3 to TRBJ1-2; TRBD1 matches 9 bases. Germline V gene lookup returns CDR1 ENHRY and CDR2 SYGVKD. V was clipped by 6 bases and J by 7 bases; unmatched bases: 12. This CDR3 region has 15 residues. For the CDR3, the DNA is TGTGCCATCAGGGGAACAGGGGGCGGGTTGAGTGGCTACACCTTC. Protein product: CAIRGTGGGLSGYTF.

V usage is TRBV25-1 and J usage is TRBJ2-7, with 8 positions matching TRBD2. Germline CDR1 reads MGHDK; CDR2 reads SYGVNS. The CDR3 runs 16 residues. Trimming removed 7 bases from V and 1 base from J; junction bases left unmatched: 12. The CDR3 region has the DNA TGTGCCAGCATTGCTATGGGGCTAGCGGGTTCCTACGAGCAGTACTTC. Amino acid sequence: CASIAMGLAGSYEQYF.

This clone was found once. CDR3 loop: CASSSTSGGNNEQFF. For the CDR3, the DNA is TGTGCCAGCAGTTCTACTAGCGGGGGGAACAATGAGCAGTTCTTC. This chain connects TRBV6-4 to TRBJ2-1, with 12 bases identical to TRBD2. The CDR3 contains 15 residues. Germline V gene sequence: CDR1 MRHNA, CDR2 SNTAGT. V lost 5 bases and J lost 5; bases outside the gene matches: 4.

The chain uses TRBV10-3 and TRBJ1-1; 9 nucleotides agree with TRBD1. CDR3 length: 13 residues. V shed 6 bases, J shed 4 bases, and the junction held 3 bases outside the gene matches. CDR1 and CDR2 (germline): ENHRY, SYGVKD. In DNA form, the CDR3 reads TGTGCCATCAGCCCGGGACAGGGCACTGAAGCTTTCTTT. This gives the protein CAISPGQGTEAFF.